This T cell receptor beta chain came from a study of early T cells in non-severe SARS-CoV-2 infection. V lost 4 bases and J lost 5; bases outside the gene matches: 8. Germline V CDR1 and CDR2: KGHDR, SFDVKD. The CDR3 covers 15 residues. This clonotype appeared many times. TCRdb used MiXCR to reprocess the 5' RACE reads, holding one entry per CDR3 protein. The sample holds some 48,000 distinct CDR3 sequences; 3.5% to 5% are singletons and the top ten take 6%. The V and J genes are TRBV24-1 and TRBJ2-3, with 7 bases matching TRBD2. The specimen sequenced was whole blood. The sequence was collected from an adult who was a healthcare worker with PCR-confirmed SARS-CoV-2 infection or an uninfected control (not recorded which). CDR3 nucleotides: TGTGCCACCAGTGACCGGGCGACTAGCCTAGATACGCAGTATTTT. Its translation is CATSDRATSLDTQYF.